This TCR beta chain appears in the sequencing data of a study of human T cells and chemical hapten exposure. This clonotype was counted many times. A single record per CDR3 protein comes from TCRdb applying MiXCR to the RACE reads. The data contain about 160,000 distinct CDR3 sequences, around 30% of them singletons. Time point specified: patch test 3, about 24 weeks after DPC sensitization. As to treatment: therapeutic diphenylcyclopropenone sensitization with weekly scalp DPC. The CDR3 is made up of 10 amino acids. Germline values: CDR1 SQVTM, CDR2 ANQGSEA. V was clipped by 4 bases and J by 3 bases, with 3 bases between them.

The origin of this receptor is a woman younger than 35 with alopecia areata. Some clones in this sample may be carry-over from other donors' samples. The V call is TRBV29-1, the J call TRBJ1-1, with unresolved D. The sequences come from whole blood, collected in connection with sensitization to the hapten diphenylcyclopropenone (DPC). CDR3 sequence: CSVGDTEAFF. The CDR3 DNA sequence: TGCAGCGTTGGGGACACTGAAGCTTTCTTT. The variable domain in full, completed from reference TRBV29-1 and TRBJ1-1, reads SAVISQKPSRDICQRGTSLTIQCQVDSQVTMMFWYRQQPGQSLTLIATANQGSEATYESGFVIDKFPISRPNLTFSTLTVSNMSPEDSSIYLCSVGDTEAFFGQGTRLTVV.